This T cell receptor (beta chain) was profiled in a study of radiotherapy plus CTLA-4 blockade in lung cancer. About the research overall: Objective responses were seen in around 17% of patients, disease control in approximately 29%.

The protocol was immunoSEQ multiplex PCR, while the TCRdb copy is restricted to in-frame clones and leaves out a portion. The table records 90,000 or so clones, around 83% of them present only once. The germline V gene has CDR1 SGHNT and CDR2 YYREEE (reference sequence). The CDR3 runs 15 residues. V was pared by 2 bases and J by 0 bases, with 12 bases between. The genes are TRBV5-4 and TRBJ2-7; D is undetermined. Material: peripheral blood, obtained from a patient treated with radiotherapy plus ipilimumab. The sequence came from a human donor with non-small cell lung cancer who had stable disease on radiotherapy plus ipilimumab. The CDR3 loop reads CASSFPGPSSYEQYF. CDR3 DNA: TGTGCCAGCAGCTTCCCGGGTCCTAGCTCCTACGAGCAGTACTTC.